This TCR beta chain was found in a study of T cells in localized non-small cell lung cancer. The ends were cut back, 1 base at V and 6 bases at J, with 9 bases in the middle. This CDR3 has 14 residues. Germline V gene data show CDR1 as SEHNR and CDR2 as FQNEAQ (reference sequence). Assay: immunoSEQ multiplex PCR; the TCRdb copy retains only in-frame clones and omits some. The sample records around 30,000 clones, around four fifths being singletons. The V and J genes are TRBV7-9 and TRBJ2-2; D gene unclear. Sequenced here: peripheral blood, sampled before any cancer treatment. The sequence was obtained from a male donor aged 60 or older with stage III squamous cell lung carcinoma. CDR3 in amino acids: CASSLVFQAGELFF. The CDR3 DNA is TGTGCCAGCAGCTTAGTTTTCCAGGCCGGGGAGCTGTTTTTT.